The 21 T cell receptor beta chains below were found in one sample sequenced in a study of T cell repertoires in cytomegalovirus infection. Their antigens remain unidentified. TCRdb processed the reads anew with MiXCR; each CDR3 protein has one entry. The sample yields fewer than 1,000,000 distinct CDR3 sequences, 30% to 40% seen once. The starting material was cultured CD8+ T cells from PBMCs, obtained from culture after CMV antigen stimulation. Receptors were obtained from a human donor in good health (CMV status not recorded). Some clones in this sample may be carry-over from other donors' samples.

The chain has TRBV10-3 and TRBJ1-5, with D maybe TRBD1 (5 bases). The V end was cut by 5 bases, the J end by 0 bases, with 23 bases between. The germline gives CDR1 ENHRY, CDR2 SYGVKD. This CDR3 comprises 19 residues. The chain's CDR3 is CAISLGPPGPSYSNQPQHF. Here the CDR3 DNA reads TGTGCCATCAGTTTAGGACCCCCGGGACCCTCTTATAGCAATCAGCCCCAGCATTTT.

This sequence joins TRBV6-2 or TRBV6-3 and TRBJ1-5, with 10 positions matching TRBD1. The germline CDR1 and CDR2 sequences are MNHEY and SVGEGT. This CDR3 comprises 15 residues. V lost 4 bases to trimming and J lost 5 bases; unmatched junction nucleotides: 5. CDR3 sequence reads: CASSSSTGGYQPQHF. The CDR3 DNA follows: TGTGCCAGCAGTTCCTCGACAGGGGGCTATCAGCCCCAGCATTTT.

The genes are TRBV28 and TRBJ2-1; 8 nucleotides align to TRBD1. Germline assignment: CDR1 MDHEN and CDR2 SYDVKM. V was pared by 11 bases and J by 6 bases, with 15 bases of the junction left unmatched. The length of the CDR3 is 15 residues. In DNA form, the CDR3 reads TGTGCCGTCCAGGAGGACAGGGAGTTCCCCAATGAGCAGTTCTTC. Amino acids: CAVQEDREFPNEQFF.

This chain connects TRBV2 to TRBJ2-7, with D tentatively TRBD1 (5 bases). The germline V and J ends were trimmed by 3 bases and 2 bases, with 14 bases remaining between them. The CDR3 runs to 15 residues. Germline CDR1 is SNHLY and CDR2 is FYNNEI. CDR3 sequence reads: CASSESRTFTYEQYV. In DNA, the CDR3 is TGTGCCAGCAGTGAGTCAAGGACATTTACCTACGAGCAGTACGTC.

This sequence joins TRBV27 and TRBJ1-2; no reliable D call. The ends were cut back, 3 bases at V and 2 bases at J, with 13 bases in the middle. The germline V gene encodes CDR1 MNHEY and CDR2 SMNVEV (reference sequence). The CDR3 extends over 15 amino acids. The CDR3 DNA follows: TGTGCCAGCAGTTTCGGACCGTTCGGGAACTATGGCTACACCTTC. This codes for CASSFGPFGNYGYTF.

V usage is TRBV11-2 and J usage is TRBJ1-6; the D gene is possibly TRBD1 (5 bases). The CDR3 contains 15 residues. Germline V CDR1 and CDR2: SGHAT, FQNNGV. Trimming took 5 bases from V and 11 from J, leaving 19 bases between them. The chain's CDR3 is CASSPWVQGVAPLHF. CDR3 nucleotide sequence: TGTGCCAGCAGCCCCTGGGTTCAGGGCGTCGCACCCCTCCACTTT.

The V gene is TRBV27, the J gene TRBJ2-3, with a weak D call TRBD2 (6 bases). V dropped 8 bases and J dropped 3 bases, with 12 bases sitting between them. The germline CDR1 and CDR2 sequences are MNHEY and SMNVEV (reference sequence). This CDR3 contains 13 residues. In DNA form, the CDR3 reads TGTGCCAGCGTCGGGGGAACAACAGATACGCAGTATTTT. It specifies CASVGGTTDTQYF.

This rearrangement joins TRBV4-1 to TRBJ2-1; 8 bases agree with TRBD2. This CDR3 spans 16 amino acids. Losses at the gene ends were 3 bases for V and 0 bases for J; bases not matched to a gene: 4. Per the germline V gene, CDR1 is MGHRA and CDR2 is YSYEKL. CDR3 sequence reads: CASSHELADSYNEQFF. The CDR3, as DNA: TGCGCCAGCAGCCACGAACTAGCGGACTCCTACAATGAGCAGTTCTTC.

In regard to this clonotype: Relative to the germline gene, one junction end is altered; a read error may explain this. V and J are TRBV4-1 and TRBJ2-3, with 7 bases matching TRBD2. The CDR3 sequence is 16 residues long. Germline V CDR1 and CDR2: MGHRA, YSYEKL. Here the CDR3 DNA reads TGCACCAGCAGCCAAGAGGGAGGGAGAGGGACAGATACGCAGTATTTT. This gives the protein CTSSQEGGRGTDTQYF.

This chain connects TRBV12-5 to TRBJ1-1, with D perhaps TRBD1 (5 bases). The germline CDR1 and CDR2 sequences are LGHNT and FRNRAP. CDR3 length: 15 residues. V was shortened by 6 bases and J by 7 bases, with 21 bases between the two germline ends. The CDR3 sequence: CASGSYFSGTDEAFF. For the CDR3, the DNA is TGTGCTAGTGGGTCTTATTTCTCCGGGACGGATGAAGCTTTCTTT.

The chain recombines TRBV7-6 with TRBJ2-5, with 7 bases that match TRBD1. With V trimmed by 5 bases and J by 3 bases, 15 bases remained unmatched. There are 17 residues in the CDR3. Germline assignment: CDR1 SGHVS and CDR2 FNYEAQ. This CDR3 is CASSPRIPRGMEETQYF. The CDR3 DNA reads TGTGCCAGCAGCCCCCGAATCCCCAGGGGGATGGAAGAGACCCAGTACTTC.

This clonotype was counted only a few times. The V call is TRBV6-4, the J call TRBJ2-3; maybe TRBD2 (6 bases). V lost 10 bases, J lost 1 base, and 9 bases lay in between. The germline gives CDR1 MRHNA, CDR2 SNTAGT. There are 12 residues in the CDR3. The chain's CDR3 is CATSGGTDTQYF. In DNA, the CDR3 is TGTGCCACCTCGGGGGGCACAGATACGCAGTATTTT.

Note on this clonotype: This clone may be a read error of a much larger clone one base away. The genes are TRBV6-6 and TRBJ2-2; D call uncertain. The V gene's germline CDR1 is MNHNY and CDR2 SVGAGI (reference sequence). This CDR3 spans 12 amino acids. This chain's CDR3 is CASSYSTEELFF. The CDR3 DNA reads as TGTGCCAGCAGTTACTCCACCGAGGAGCTGTTTTTT.

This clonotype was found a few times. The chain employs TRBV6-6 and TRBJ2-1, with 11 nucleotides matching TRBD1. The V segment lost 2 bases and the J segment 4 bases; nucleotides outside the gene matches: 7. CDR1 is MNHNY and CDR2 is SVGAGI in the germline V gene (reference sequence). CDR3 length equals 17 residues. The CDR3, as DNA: TGTGCCAGCAGTTACCTCCGGACAGGGGGCCTTTACAATGAGCAGTTCTTC. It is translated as CASSYLRTGGLYNEQFF.

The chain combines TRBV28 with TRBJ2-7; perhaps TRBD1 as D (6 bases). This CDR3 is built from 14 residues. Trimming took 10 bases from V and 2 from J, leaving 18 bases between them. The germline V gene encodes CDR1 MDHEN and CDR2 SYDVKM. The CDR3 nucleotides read TGTGCCACCAGGGGACACCTCAGCCCCTACGAGCAGTACGTC. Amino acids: CATRGHLSPYEQYV.

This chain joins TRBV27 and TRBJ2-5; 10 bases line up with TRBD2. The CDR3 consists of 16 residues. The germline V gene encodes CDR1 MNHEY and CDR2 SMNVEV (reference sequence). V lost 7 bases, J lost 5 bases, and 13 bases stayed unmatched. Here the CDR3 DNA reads TGTGCCAGCACCATATTACCAGCGGGGGGGCTGGAGACCCAGTACTTC. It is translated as CASTILPAGGLETQYF.

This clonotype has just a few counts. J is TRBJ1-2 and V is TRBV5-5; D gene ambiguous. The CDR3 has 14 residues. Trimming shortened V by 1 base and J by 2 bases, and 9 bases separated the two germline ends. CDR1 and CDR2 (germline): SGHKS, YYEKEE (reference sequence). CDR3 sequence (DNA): TGTGCCAGCAGCTTGTATACAGACAACTATGGCTACACCTTC. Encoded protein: CASSLYTDNYGYTF.

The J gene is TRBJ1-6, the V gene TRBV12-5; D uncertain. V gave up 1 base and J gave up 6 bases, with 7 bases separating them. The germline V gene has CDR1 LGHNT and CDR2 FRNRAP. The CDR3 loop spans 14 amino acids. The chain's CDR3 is CASGLDHSNSPLHF. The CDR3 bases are TGTGCTAGTGGTTTGGACCACAGTAATTCACCCCTCCACTTT.

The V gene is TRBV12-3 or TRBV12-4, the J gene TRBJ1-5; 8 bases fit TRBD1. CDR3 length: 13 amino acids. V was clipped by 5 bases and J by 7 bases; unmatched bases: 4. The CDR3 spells CASSQGAEQPQHF. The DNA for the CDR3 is TGTGCCAGCAGTCAGGGGGCTGAGCAGCCCCAGCATTTT.

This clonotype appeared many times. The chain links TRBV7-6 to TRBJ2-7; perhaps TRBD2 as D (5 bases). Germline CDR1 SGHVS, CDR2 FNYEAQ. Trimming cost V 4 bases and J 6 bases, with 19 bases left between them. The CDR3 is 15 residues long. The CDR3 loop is CASSSRSRGISEQYF. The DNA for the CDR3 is TGTGCCAGCAGCTCGCGCTCGAGAGGGATCTCCGAGCAGTACTTC.

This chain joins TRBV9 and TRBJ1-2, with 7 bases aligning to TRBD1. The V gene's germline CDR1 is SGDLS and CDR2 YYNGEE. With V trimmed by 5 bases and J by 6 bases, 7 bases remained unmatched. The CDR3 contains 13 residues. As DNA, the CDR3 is TGTGCCAGCAGGCGAGGGACAGTGGATGGCTACACCTTC. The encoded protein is CASRRGTVDGYTF.